The 9 T cell receptor beta chains presented below share a single source sample, sequenced in a study of T cell responses to AZD1222 COVID-19 vaccine. Clones were sequenced by immunoSEQ multiplex PCR, and TCRdb holds only the in-frame ones, with some missing. In the table there are 100,000 or so clones, about 90% of which are singletons. The sequences come from peripheral blood, collected on day 0 of AZD1222 vaccination. All receptors derive from an adult in good health.

The genes are TRBV18 and TRBJ2-5, with D unresolved. CDR1 is KGHSH and CDR2 is LQKENI in the germline V gene. Trimming removed 6 bases at V and 2 bases at J, with 10 bases between. The CDR3 is made up of 13 amino acids. DNA of the CDR3: TGTGCCAGCTCTCCTAGGCGACAAGAGACCCAGTACTTC. The encoded protein is CASSPRRQETQYF.

The chain is built from TRBV3-1 (or the pseudogene TRBV3-2) and TRBJ2-7; D is undetermined. Germline CDR1 reads LGHDT; CDR2 reads YNNKEL (reference sequence). The CDR3 consists of 14 residues. V shed 6 bases and J shed 0 bases, with 12 bases lying between them. The CDR3 reads CASRAERSSYEQYF. As DNA, the CDR3 is TGTGCCAGCAGGGCCGAGAGGAGCTCCTACGAGCAGTACTTC.

This clone was found once. The chain is built from TRBV7-6 and TRBJ1-2; 11 bases are shared with TRBD1. CDR3 length: 15 residues. J gave up 2 bases and V 5 bases, and 4 bases lay outside the gene matches. CDR1 and CDR2 (germline): SGHVS, FNYEAQ. This CDR3 reads CASSTGQGANYGYTF. For the CDR3, the DNA is TGTGCCAGCAGCACCGGACAGGGGGCCAACTATGGCTACACCTTC.

Written as DNA, the CDR3 is TGTGCCAGCAGTCGCGGACAGGGCACTAATGAAAAACTGTTTTTT. Translated, it gives CASSRGQGTNEKLFF. V and J are TRBV6-4 and TRBJ1-4; TRBD1 matches 8 bases. J gave up 2 bases and V 5 bases, and 4 bases lay outside the gene matches. The CDR3 is made up of 15 amino acids. Germline values: CDR1 MRHNA, CDR2 SNTAGT.

The rearrangement links TRBV5-4 to TRBJ1-4; D uncertain. The germline V gene encodes CDR1 SGHNT and CDR2 YYREEE (reference sequence). V was clipped by 3 bases and J by 7 bases, with 16 bases between them. The CDR3 has 15 residues. Here the CDR3 DNA reads TGTGCCAGCAGCTCCGACCCTGGAGGAGTTGAAAAACTGTTTTTT. Translation gives CASSSDPGGVEKLFF.

V gene TRBV5-1 combines with J gene TRBJ2-4, with 7 bases that match TRBD1. The trim removed 4 bases at V and 6 bases at J, leaving 13 bases unmatched. Germline CDR1 and CDR2: SGHRS and YFSETQ. This CDR3 region has 16 residues. DNA of the CDR3: TGCGCCAGCAGCCTAGAGACAGGGTCGAAGGGAAACATTCAGTACTTC. This sequence encodes CASSLETGSKGNIQYF. The whole variable domain, filled in from reference TRBV5-1 and TRBJ2-4, reads KAGVTQTPRYLIKTRGQQVTLSCSPISGHRSVSWYQQTPGQGLQFLFEYFSETQRNKGNFPGRFSGRQFSNSRSEMNVSTLELGDSALYLCASSLETGSKGNIQYFGAGTRLSVL.

The rearrangement joins TRBV7-9 to TRBJ1-6; the match to TRBD1 covers 9 bases. This CDR3 is built from 15 residues. J gave up 7 bases and V 5 bases, and 6 bases lay outside the gene matches. Germline V gives CDR1 SEHNR, CDR2 FQNEAQ (reference sequence). DNA of the CDR3: TGTGCCAGCAGCATCCCCGGGACAGGGAATTCACCCCTCCACTTT. Translating it yields CASSIPGTGNSPLHF.

The J gene is TRBJ2-7, the V gene TRBV29-1; the D gene is possibly TRBD2 (6 bases). Between the trimmed V and J ends, which lost 4 bases and 9 bases, there was a span of 19 bases. Germline CDR1 reads SQVTM; CDR2 reads ANQGSEA. The CDR3 loop spans 13 amino acids. CDR3 coding DNA: TGCAGCGTTGTGGAGTCGCCGCGGGGCCCGCAGTACTTC. Amino acids: CSVVESPRGPQYF.

The chain has TRBV6-1 and TRBJ2-7, with 9 bases identical to TRBD1. J lost 3 bases, V lost 1 base, and 7 bases had no gene match. The germline V gene encodes CDR1 MNHNS and CDR2 SASEGT. This CDR3 has 16 residues. The CDR3 DNA reads TGTGCCAGCAGTGAAGGGACCGGGACAGGGAGCTACGAGCAGTACTTC. Amino acid sequence: CASSEGTGTGSYEQYF.